The 15 T cell receptor beta chains in this list originate from one sample, sequenced in a study of T-cell memory formation after mild COVID-19. TCRdb independently ran MiXCR on the 5' RACE reads; one entry per CDR3 protein. The table has about 30,000 distinct CDR3 sequences, around 12% seen once; the top ten hold roughly 15%. Specimen: PBMCs or a T cell subset sorted from them (not recorded which). These receptor sequences come from an adult woman who had mild COVID-19 (a few samples of this study predate the infection). Cell type and time point are not known.

This clonotype showed up many times. The genes are TRBV5-6 and TRBJ1-3, with D unclear. This CDR3 comprises 12 residues. With 1 base removed from V and 2 bases from J, the gap between germline ends came to 1 base. The germline V gene has CDR1 SGHDT and CDR2 YYEEEE. This chain's CDR3 is CASSLPGNTIYF. DNA for the CDR3: TGTGCCAGCAGCTTGCCTGGAAACACCATATATTTT.

This clonotype was seen ten or more times. CDR3 sequence: CASSLGRINQPQHF. The CDR3 coding sequence is TGTGCCAGCAGCCTGGGACGGATAAATCAGCCCCAGCATTTT. The V call is TRBV3-1, the J call TRBJ1-5; tentative D call: TRBD1 (5 bases). This CDR3 contains 14 residues. From germline, CDR1 is LGHDT and CDR2 YNNKEL (reference sequence). Trimming stripped 4 bases from V and 4 bases from J, with 11 bases between. The entire variable domain, with the rest obtained from reference TRBV3-1 and TRBJ1-5, is as follows: DTAVSQTPKYLVTQMGNDKSIKCEQNLGHDTMYWYKQDSKKFLKIMFSYNNKELIINETVPNRFSPKSPDKAHLNLHINSLELGDSAVYFCASSLGRINQPQHFGDGTRLSIL.

This clonotype was counted at least ten times. The chain uses TRBV29-1 and TRBJ2-3; 11 bases map to TRBD2. The CDR3 contains 14 residues. The germline V gene encodes CDR1 SQVTM and CDR2 ANQGSEA. The junction had 3 bases not matched to a gene; V was cut back by 5 bases and J by 2 bases. CDR3: CSVRLAGTTDTQYF. The CDR3 DNA reads TGCAGCGTTAGACTAGCGGGAACCACAGATACGCAGTATTTT.

This clonotype showed up many times. The chain links TRBV20-1 to TRBJ1-5, with 9 nucleotides matching TRBD1. Germline CDR1 reads DFQATT; CDR2 reads SNEGSKA (reference sequence). The V and J ends lost 6 bases and 7 bases, in that order; junction bases with no gene match: 7. The CDR3 covers 13 residues. The CDR3 region is CSARDREGQPQHF. CDR3 DNA: TGCAGTGCCCGGGACAGGGAAGGACAGCCCCAGCATTTT.

This clonotype was recorded at least ten times. V gene TRBV20-1 combines with J gene TRBJ2-3, with 8 bases aligning to TRBD2. V was pared by 0 bases and J by 5 bases, with 7 bases of the junction left unmatched. Germline V CDR1 and CDR2: DFQATT, SNEGSKA (reference sequence). This CDR3 has 15 residues. CDR3 DNA: TGCAGTGCTAGAGATTGGCGGGAGGCCCAAGATACGCAGTATTTT. Translation gives CSARDWREAQDTQYF.

This clonotype was counted ten times or more. The chain carries TRBV18 and TRBJ1-1; D unclear. This CDR3 region has 14 residues. Germline CDR1 and CDR2: KGHSH and LQKENI. Trimming took off 1 base at V and 1 base at J, with 7 bases between the two ends. CDR3 nucleotides: TGTGCCAGCTCACCACACCCACAGAACACTGAAGCTTTCTTT. Its protein product is CASSPHPQNTEAFF. The complete variable domain, with remaining parts taken from reference TRBV18 and TRBJ1-1, reads NAGVMQNPRHLVRRRGQEARLRCSPMKGHSHVYWYRQLPEEGLKFMVYLQKENIIDESGMPKERFSAEFPKEGPSILRIQQVVRGDSAAYFCASSPHPQNTEAFFGQGTRLTVV.

The sample holds many counts of this clonotype. The chain recombines TRBV20-1 with TRBJ1-2; D not certain. The germline CDR1 and CDR2 sequences are DFQATT and SNEGSKA (reference sequence). The CDR3 is made up of 11 amino acids. V dropped 4 bases and J dropped 4 bases, with 7 bases sitting between them. CDR3 sequence (DNA): TGCAGTGCTAACCCCTCCTATGGCTACACCTTC. It translates to CSANPSYGYTF.

In regard to this clonotype: A read error may produce the germline difference seen at one junction end. This rearrangement joins TRBV7-3 to TRBJ1-2; D is perhaps TRBD1 (5 bases). Germline CDR1 SGHTA, CDR2 FQGTGA. This CDR3 contains 13 residues. In DNA form, the CDR3 reads TGTGCCAGCAGCCTCCATGACCTAGGGACGGTGAACTTC. Translation: CASSLHDLGTVNF.

This clonotype has at least ten counts. The chain couples TRBV20-1 to TRBJ2-6, with D tentatively TRBD1 (5 bases). This CDR3 has 13 amino acids. The V and J ends lost 7 bases and 4 bases respectively, with 11 bases between them. Germline CDR1 is DFQATT and CDR2 is SNEGSKA (reference sequence). The chain's CDR3 is CSGRGSGANVLTF. DNA of the CDR3: TGCAGTGGTAGGGGCTCAGGGGCCAACGTCCTGACTTTC.

This clonotype was picked up many times. The chain recombines TRBV20-1 with TRBJ2-5; D call uncertain. The CDR3 is 12 residues long. V was trimmed by 1 base and J by 3 bases, leaving 6 bases between them. Germline V gene sequence: CDR1 DFQATT, CDR2 SNEGSKA (reference sequence). The CDR3 loop is CSARVPKETQYF. The DNA of the CDR3 is TGCAGTGCTAGAGTGCCAAAAGAGACCCAGTACTTC.

This clonotype was counted many times. The gene calls are TRBV6-2 or TRBV6-3 and TRBJ1-3; D is perhaps TRBD1 (6 bases). V shed 6 bases and J shed 1 base, with 16 bases lying between them. CDR1 MNHEY and CDR2 SVGEGT come from the germline V gene. The CDR3 sequence is 16 residues long. Written as DNA, the CDR3 is TGTGCCAGCAGGGATCCAGTTGGACAGTCTGGAAACACCATATATTTT. This gives the protein CASRDPVGQSGNTIYF.

This clonotype occurred many times. The rearrangement links TRBV28 to TRBJ2-7; D may match TRBD1 or TRBD2 (5 bases each). CDR1 and CDR2 (germline): MDHEN, SYDVKM. The CDR3 loop spans 19 amino acids. V was shortened by 1 base and J by 2 bases, with 24 bases between the two germline ends. The CDR3 DNA reads as TGTGCCAGCAGTTTATCGCCCCCGTCAGCGTACGGGGACCCCTACGAGCAGTACTTC. Translation gives CASSLSPPSAYGDPYEQYF.

This clonotype was recorded at least ten times. This chain uses TRBV5-6 with TRBJ1-4; 8 bases map to TRBD1. CDR3 length equals 15 residues. With 4 bases clipped from V and 3 bases from J, the junction kept 5 bases outside the gene matches. Looked up from germline, CDR1 is SGHDT and CDR2 is YYEEEE. The CDR3 coding sequence is TGTGCCAGCAGCAGACAGGGGACTGCTAATGAAAAACTGTTTTTT. This encodes CASSRQGTANEKLFF. The full variable domain, in which reference TRBV5-6 and TRBJ1-4 provide the parts outside the CDR3, is DAGVTQSPTHLIKTRGQQVTLRCSPKSGHDTVSWYQQALGQGPQFIFQYYEEEERQRGNFPDRFSGHQFPNYSSELNVNALLLGDSALYLCASSRQGTANEKLFFGSGTQLSVL.

This clonotype was seen repeatedly, ten times or more. This sequence joins TRBV5-1 and TRBJ1-6; TRBD1 aligns across 12 bases. V shed 3 bases and J 5 bases; nucleotides not matched to a gene: 18. This CDR3 contains 21 residues. Looked up from germline, CDR1 is SGHRS and CDR2 is YFSETQ. In DNA form, the CDR3 reads TGCGCCAGCAGCTACTACCCGGGACAGGGGGCTAGTCCCGGGAATAATTCACCCCTCCACTTT. Translating it yields CASSYYPGQGASPGNNSPLHF.

The genes are TRBV2 and TRBJ1-5; 10 bases agree with TRBD1. V shed 5 bases and J 5 bases; nucleotides not matched to a gene: 12. Germline V gene sequence: CDR1 SNHLY, CDR2 FYNNEI. CDR3 length: 17 residues. The CDR3 is CASSKTRGQGLDQPQHF. For the CDR3, the DNA is TGTGCCAGCAGTAAAACGCGGGGACAGGGGCTCGATCAGCCCCAGCATTTT.